Sequencing of this TCR beta chain was carried out in a study of CD8+ T cells in alopecia areata (dated by TCRdb to the late 2010s). The study in broad terms: Treated patients were enrolled in an open-label pilot trial of oral tofacitinib at 5 to 10 mg twice daily for moderate-to-severe alopecia areata. Patients on tofacitinib were biopsied at baseline and after 4 and 24 weeks of treatment, and several of the patients also had a later scalp biopsy. RNA came from the PAXgene miRNA kit for fixed scalp, the miRNeasy kit for PBMCs, and the RNeasy kit for mouse skin. The SALT score, which quantifies the percentage of affected scalp surface area, was used to measure disease severity in treated patients. High-throughput TCRbeta sequencing was used to examine T cell clonal expansion in alopecia areata in both the C3H/HeJ mouse model and human patients. TCRbeta CDR3 regions were amplified by immunoSEQ multiplex PCR with 35 Vbeta forward and 13 Jbeta reverse primers. Tofacitinib was given for 6 to 18 months, followed by 6 months of follow-up off drug to assess delayed response and recurrence. Human TCRbeta sequencing covered scalp tissue and sorted CD4+ and CD8+ peripheral blood T cells from patchy and totalis/universalis alopecia areata patients and healthy controls. Scalp clonality was compared among normal scalp (n=4), patchy alopecia areata scalp (n=8), and alopecia totalis/universalis scalp (n=8).

The investigation overall reported the following: Lesional scalp, especially in alopecia totalis/universalis, showed higher clonality and more expanded CD8+ clones than normal scalp, suggesting antigenic drive. Tofacitinib significantly decreased scalp clonality and the number of expanded CD8+ clones among the top 100 scalp clones. Resident alphabeta T cells in normal human skin are also sequenced, complicating scalp TCR repertoire analysis, unlike mouse skin dominated by gammadelta T cells. During tofacitinib treatment, many expanded lesional clones stuck around in both scalp and blood, and this persistence may partly explain why relapse happens after treatment is stopped. The treated cohort was small, with a single nonresponder, so links between baseline CD8+ expansion and response need larger studies. Shared TCR sequences between patients were less evident than in mice, which may be partly attributable to HLA diversity in the patient population.

The library was generated by the immunoSEQ multiplex PCR assay. RNA was extracted from all samples and reverse transcribed into cDNA as template for TCR sequencing. First-strand cDNA was synthesized with SuperScript III using a 2:1 mix of oligo-dT and random hexamers. A synthetic immune receptor repertoire was used to gauge amplification bias, and whatever bias remained was removed computationally. In the source study's methods: Raw reads were preprocessed to remove errors, and CDR3 was defined according to IMGT conventions as the region from the conserved cysteine to phenylalanine. To get clonality, Shannon entropy was normalized by log2 of the number of productive unique TCRs and the result was subtracted from 1. CD4 or CD8 identity of scalp clones was inferred by cross-referencing scalp TCRbeta sequences with sorted blood CD4 and CD8 repertoires. Here the immuneACCESS table is served through TCRdb, limited to in-frame sequences with V and J called. Missing clones are a known gap in these copies; in checked studies unresolved V genes cover under half, and the rest lacks a known reason. The DNA was the basis for D and trimming; V, J and clone size are from that table. In all, the sample holds fewer than 250,000 clones, and less than 45% of those were seen once. The ten largest clones take up approximately 2.4% of the sample.

CDR1 and CDR2 were assigned from the germline V gene (reference sequence) as MNHNY and SVGAGI. V is pruned by 6 bases and J by 4 bases, leaving 7 bases of the junction without a gene match. From the cysteine up to the phenylalanine, the CDR3 has a length of 14 residues. The retained sequence is limited to the CDR3, 42 bases, with the frame set at the first base. The sample's treatment or condition label is to be understood as: oral pan-JAK inhibitor, 5-10 mg twice daily. Lesional scalp punch biopsies and peripheral blood were collected from alopecia areata patients. PBMCs were separated by density centrifugation and stained for CD3, CD4 and CD8, after which CD4+ and CD8+ T cells were sorted on a FACSAria. On this clone itself: It lacks a known antigen. No base-level quality is on record; no much larger clone is a single base apart.

Sequenced here: CD4+ T cells sorted from blood, sampled at roughly week 36, from a patient treated with tofacitinib. This chain joins TRBV6-6 to TRBJ2-7; 9 of the junction bases match TRBD1. The sequence was collected from a human donor with alopecia areata. The DNA sequence is as follows: TGTGCCAGCAGGCGCGGACAGGGGTGGTACGAGCAGTACTTC. It is translated as CASRRGQGWYEQYF.